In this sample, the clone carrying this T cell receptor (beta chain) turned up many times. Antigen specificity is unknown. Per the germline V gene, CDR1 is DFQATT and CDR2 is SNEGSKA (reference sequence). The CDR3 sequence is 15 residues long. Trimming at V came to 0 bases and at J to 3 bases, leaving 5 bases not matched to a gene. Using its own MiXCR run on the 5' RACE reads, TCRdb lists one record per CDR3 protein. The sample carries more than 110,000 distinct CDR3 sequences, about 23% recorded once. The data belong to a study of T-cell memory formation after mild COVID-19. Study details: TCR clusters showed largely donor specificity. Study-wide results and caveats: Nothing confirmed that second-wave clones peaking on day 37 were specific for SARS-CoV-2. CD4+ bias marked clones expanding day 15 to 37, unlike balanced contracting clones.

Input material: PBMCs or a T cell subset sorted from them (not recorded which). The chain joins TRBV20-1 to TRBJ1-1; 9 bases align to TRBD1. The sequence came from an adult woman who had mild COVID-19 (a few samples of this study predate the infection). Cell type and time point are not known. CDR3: CSAREQGALDTEAFF. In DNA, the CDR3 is TGCAGTGCTAGAGAACAGGGGGCCTTGGACACTGAAGCTTTCTTT.